This note documents a single T cell receptor beta chain sequence. Clones were sequenced by immunoSEQ multiplex PCR, and TCRdb holds only the in-frame ones, with some missing. The sample has about 130,000 clones; about 85% are singletons. The data belong to a study of blood T cell repertoires in COVID-19. CDR1 and CDR2 from the germline V gene are WSHSY and SAAADI. Trimming removed 7 bases at V and 7 bases at J, with 18 bases between. CDR3 length: 14 amino acids. The V and J genes are TRBV10-2 and TRBJ2-3, with TRBD1 as a possible D gene (5 bases). The sequencing input was peripheral blood. The receptor's source is a man in his 60s with acute or convalescent COVID-19. In DNA form, the CDR3 reads TGCGCCAGCACCCTAAGGGTGGGGCCCTATACGCAGTATTTT. It is translated as CASTLRVGPYTQYF.